This record looks at one TCR beta chain sequence and its context. No antigen is known for it. Trimming removed 3 bases at V and 2 bases at J, with 9 bases between. The V gene's germline CDR1 is SQVTM and CDR2 ANQGSEA. The CDR3 has 13 amino acids. This sample was included in a study of CD8+ T cells in alopecia areata. The study, taken as a whole, reports: Higher clonality was seen in lesional scalp than in normal scalp, especially in alopecia totalis/universalis.

Reverse transcribed after extraction, RNA yielded cDNA as the sequencing template. Sequencing used immunoSEQ multiplex PCR; TCRdb keeps in-frame clones, though not all of them. The data contain about 150,000 clones, less than 65% of them singletons. This receptor was taken from a human donor with alopecia areata. Sequences were derived from CD8+ T cells sorted from blood, sampled at week 0. V and J are TRBV29-1 and TRBJ2-3; TRBD2 is a possible D gene (6 bases). CDR3 in amino acids: CSVDRDSTDTQYF. CDR3 DNA sequence: TGCAGCGTTGATCGGGACTCCACAGATACGCAGTATTTT.